What follows are 20 T cell receptor beta chains derived from one specimen sequenced in a study of immune evolution from preneoplasia to lung adenocarcinoma. Profiled with immunoSEQ multiplex PCR; TCRdb holds only in-frame clones, not every one. The sample comprises some 3,500 clones, 70% to 80% of which are singletons, and roughly 13% rests with the top ten. Sequenced material: FFPE minimally invasive lung adenocarcinoma tissue. All receptors derive from a person between 60 and 79 years old with lung adenocarcinoma.

V is TRBV7-9 and J is TRBJ2-5; TRBD2 might be the D (5 bases). Trimming shortened V by 1 base and J by 4 bases, and 13 bases separated the two germline ends. The CDR3 is made up of 15 amino acids. Germline V gives CDR1 SEHNR, CDR2 FQNEAQ (reference sequence). This CDR3 is CASSLGTTKAETQYF. CDR3 DNA sequence: TGTGCCAGCAGCTTAGGGACGACTAAGGCAGAGACCCAGTACTTC.

As concerns this clone: At one of its ends the junction is not consistent with the germline gene, which may arise from a read error. The V gene is TRBV6-1, the J gene TRBJ1-1; the D gene is possibly TRBD1 (5 bases). Germline-derived CDR1 and CDR2 are MNHNS and SASEGT. The CDR3 is 15 amino acids. Written as DNA, the CDR3 is TGTGCCATCAGTGAGTCTAGGGGCAGATACACTGAAGCTTTCTTT. This sequence encodes CAISESRGRYTEAFF.

This chain connects TRBV6-1 to TRBJ1-1; 7 nucleotides line up with TRBD1. CDR1 and CDR2 from the germline V gene are MNHNS and SASEGT. The CDR3 consists of 14 residues. The trim removed 5 bases at V and 1 base at J, leaving 4 bases unmatched. CDR3 bases: TGTGCCAGCAGTATAGGACAGGAGAACACTGAAGCTTTCTTT. Its translation: CASSIGQENTEAFF.

The chain couples TRBV5-1 to TRBJ1-1, with a weak D call TRBD1 (5 bases). The CDR3 extends over 14 amino acids. Germline-derived CDR1 and CDR2 are SGHRS and YFSETQ. V lost 4 bases and J lost 6, with 16 bases in between. CDR3 nucleotides: TGCGCCAGCAGCGAAAGGGGTGGGAGAGCTGAAGCTTTCTTT. Residues: CASSERGGRAEAFF.

The chain carries TRBV30 and TRBJ2-2, with 14 bases that match TRBD2. The length of the CDR3 is 16 residues. Unmatched junction bases numbered 7, after V lost 4 bases and J lost 6 bases. Germline CDR1 reads GTSNPN; CDR2 reads SVGIG (reference sequence). The CDR3 DNA sequence: TGTGCCTGGATTCCCGGGACTAGCGGGAGAGCCGGGGAGCTGTTTTTT. It translates to CAWIPGTSGRAGELFF.

CDR3 sequence (DNA): TGTGCCAGCAGCCAAAAGGCGGGGACAGGGAGTATGGATGAGCAGTTCTTC. It specifies CASSQKAGTGSMDEQFF. The rearrangement uses TRBV9 and TRBJ2-1; 9 nucleotides agree with TRBD1. V lost 4 bases and J lost 8; bases outside the gene matches: 16. The germline CDR1 and CDR2 sequences are SGDLS and YYNGEE. The CDR3 has 17 residues. Using reference TRBV9 and TRBJ2-1 for the parts outside the CDR3, the full variable domain is DSGVTQTPKHLITATGQRVTLRCSPRSGDLSVYWYQQSLDQGLQFLIQYYNGEERAKGNILERFSAQQFPDLHSELNLSSLELGDSALYFCASSQKAGTGSMDEQFFGPGTRLTVL.

The chain joins TRBV28 to TRBJ1-1, with D possibly TRBD1 on 5 matching bases. Germline CDR1 reads MDHEN; CDR2 reads SYDVKM. Trimming removed 6 bases from V and 0 bases from J, with 11 bases in between. The CDR3 runs to 14 residues. CDR3 coding DNA: TGTGCCAGCAGGACGGGACGGTTGAACACTGAAGCTTTCTTT. This sequence encodes CASRTGRLNTEAFF.

This chain connects TRBV11-3 to TRBJ2-1; perhaps TRBD2 as D (5 bases). The CDR3 extends over 17 amino acids. Germline CDR1 is SGHNT and CDR2 is YENEEA. V was shortened by 1 base and J by 6 bases, with 19 bases between the two germline ends. CDR3 sequence reads: CASSLVAGQVPPNEQFF. DNA for the CDR3: TGTGCCAGCAGCTTAGTGGCGGGCCAGGTTCCCCCCAATGAGCAGTTCTTC.

The chain joins TRBV7-9 to TRBJ2-1, with TRBD2 identical over 12 bases. V trimming: 4 bases; J trimming: 7 bases; junction bases outside the gene matches: 8. Germline values: CDR1 SEHNR, CDR2 FQNEAQ (reference sequence). This CDR3 has 16 residues. In nucleotides, the CDR3 is TGTGCCAGCAGCTCACGAGGACTAGCGGGATATAATGAGCAGTTCTTC. Protein sequence: CASSSRGLAGYNEQFF.

The chain employs TRBV27 and TRBJ2-1, with TRBD2 as a possible D gene (5 bases). The CDR3 has 13 amino acids. Trimming took off 8 bases at V and 8 bases at J, with 16 bases between the two ends. Germline V gives CDR1 MNHEY, CDR2 SMNVEV (reference sequence). The DNA for the CDR3 is TGTGCCAGCCTTAGTCGAGGGTGGGATGAGCAGTTCTTC. Translated: CASLSRGWDEQFF.

V usage is TRBV11-2 and J usage is TRBJ1-2; D not resolved. From germline, CDR1 is SGHAT and CDR2 FQNNGV. With 3 bases removed from V and 7 bases from J, the gap between germline ends came to 9 bases. This CDR3 comprises 12 residues. The CDR3 is CASSFGASGYTF. The CDR3 DNA reads as TGTGCCAGCAGCTTCGGAGCTAGTGGCTACACCTTC.

On this clone: The junction and the germline gene differ at one end; a read error may be behind it. V and J are TRBV7-2 and TRBJ1-1; 7 bases line up with TRBD1. This CDR3 is built from 15 residues. The germline gives CDR1 SGHTA, CDR2 FQGNSA. The CDR3 nucleotides are TGCGCCAGCAGCCAAGACAAAGGGGGCTGGACTGAAGCTTTCTTT. Its translation is CASSQDKGGWTEAFF.

The genes are TRBV4-3 and TRBJ2-5, with TRBD2 identical over 7 bases. This CDR3 region has 14 residues. Germline-derived CDR1 and CDR2 are LGHNA and YSLEER. Germline trimming cut 0 bases from V and 4 bases from J; bases unmatched to any gene: 2. The CDR3 here is CASSQDTGGETQYF. The CDR3 nucleotides are TGCGCCAGCAGCCAAGATACGGGAGGAGAGACCCAGTACTTC.

This chain connects TRBV6-1 to TRBJ2-1; perhaps TRBD2 as D (5 bases). Germline lookup yields CDR1 MNHNS and CDR2 SASEGT. CDR3 length: 15 residues. V was cut by 6 bases and J by 2 bases, with 14 bases left in between. The CDR3 sequence: CASRVDYRPYNEQFF. The CDR3 DNA reads TGTGCCAGCAGGGTCGACTATCGCCCCTACAATGAGCAGTTCTTC.

The CDR3 reads CASSLSGGGYEQYF. For the CDR3, the DNA is TGTGCCAGCAGCTTATCGGGAGGGGGCTACGAGCAGTACTTC. V is TRBV7-6 and J is TRBJ2-7; 8 bases agree with TRBD2. Germline values: CDR1 SGHVS, CDR2 FNYEAQ. The V and J ends lost 2 bases and 3 bases, in that order; junction bases with no gene match: 3. CDR3 length equals 14 residues.

The sample holds a few counts of this clone. One end of the junction fails to match germline, which may point to a read error. The CDR3 DNA follows: TGTGCCAGCAGCCAAGGACCTGCGTCGACTAGCGGGGGCCTGAACTTC. Translating gives CASSQGPASTSGGLNF. The chain couples TRBV5-4 to TRBJ2-7, with 12 bases that match TRBD2. The CDR3 has 16 amino acids. From germline, CDR1 is SGHNT and CDR2 YYREEE (reference sequence).

The chain employs TRBV6-1 and TRBJ1-5; a possible D gene is TRBD1 (5 bases). V gave up 6 bases and J gave up 8 bases, with 17 bases separating them. The germline gives CDR1 MNHNS, CDR2 SASEGT. This CDR3 contains 14 residues. CDR3 nucleotides: TGTGCCAGCAGCGGGAGGAGGGGTATGGAGCCCCAGCATTTT. As protein: CASSGRRGMEPQHF.

The chain has TRBV19 and TRBJ2-1, with TRBD2 matching over 9 bases. Per germline, CDR1 LNHDA and CDR2 SQIVND (reference sequence). The CDR3 runs to 14 residues. Losses at the gene ends were 9 bases for V and 7 bases for J; bases not matched to a gene: 10. CDR3 loop: CASGLARGGNEQFF. Here the CDR3 DNA reads TGTGCCAGCGGACTAGCGCGTGGGGGGAATGAGCAGTTCTTC.

This chain links TRBV28 with TRBJ2-5; a possible D gene is TRBD1 (6 bases). In germline, CDR1 is MDHEN, CDR2 SYDVKM. V was clipped by 6 bases and J by 4 bases, with 12 bases between them. CDR3 length: 13 amino acids. This CDR3 is CASRLQGAETQYF. CDR3 nucleotides: TGTGCCAGCAGGCTACAGGGCGCAGAGACCCAGTACTTC.

V usage is TRBV30 and J usage is TRBJ1-1; D call uncertain. The ends were cut back, 0 bases at V and 8 bases at J, with 7 bases in the middle. CDR3 size: 11 residues. Looked up from germline, CDR1 is GTSNPN and CDR2 is SVGIG (reference sequence). CDR3 in amino acids: CAWSVPQEAFF. DNA for the CDR3: TGTGCCTGGAGTGTACCCCAGGAAGCTTTCTTT.